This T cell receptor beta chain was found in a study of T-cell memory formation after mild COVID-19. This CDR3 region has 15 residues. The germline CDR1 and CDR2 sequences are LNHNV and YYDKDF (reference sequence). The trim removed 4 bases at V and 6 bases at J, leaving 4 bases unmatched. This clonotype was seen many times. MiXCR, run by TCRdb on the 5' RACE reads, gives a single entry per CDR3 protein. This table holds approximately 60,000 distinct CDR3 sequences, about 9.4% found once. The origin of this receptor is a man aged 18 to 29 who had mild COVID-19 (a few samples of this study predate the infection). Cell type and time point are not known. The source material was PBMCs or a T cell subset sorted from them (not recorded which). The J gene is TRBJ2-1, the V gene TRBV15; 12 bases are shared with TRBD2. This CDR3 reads CATSIASGGGNEQFF. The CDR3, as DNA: TGTGCCACCAGCATTGCTAGCGGGGGGGGCAATGAGCAGTTCTTC.